This entry lists 12 T cell receptor beta chains sequenced from one sample in a study of blood T cell repertoires in COVID-19. Assay used: immunoSEQ multiplex PCR; TCRdb lists only in-frame clones, some missing. The sample has about 72,000 clones; roughly 83% are singletons. The sample was peripheral blood. The receptors were gathered from an elderly woman with acute or convalescent COVID-19.

The chain employs TRBV5-8 and TRBJ1-2; the match to TRBD1 covers 7 bases. CDR3 length: 15 residues. V lost 4 bases and J lost 1; bases outside the gene matches: 7. The germline gives CDR1 SGHTS, CDR2 YDEGEE. This CDR3 is CASSGDRDSNYGYTF. The CDR3 DNA sequence: TGTGCCAGCAGCGGGGACCGGGACAGTAACTATGGCTACACCTTC.

There are a few counts of this clone. The V and J genes are TRBV18 and TRBJ1-1; TRBD1 is a possible D gene (5 bases). Germline CDR1 KGHSH, CDR2 LQKENI. Trimming removed 6 bases from V and 5 bases from J, with 10 bases in between. This CDR3 region has 12 residues. The CDR3 nucleotides read TGTGCCAGCTCTCCGACAGAGACTGAAGCTTTCTTT. As protein: CASSPTETEAFF.

The chain is built from TRBV19 and TRBJ2-1; 15 bases map to TRBD2. CDR1 is LNHDA and CDR2 is SQIVND in the germline V gene (reference sequence). V trimming: 5 bases; J trimming: 0 bases; junction bases outside the gene matches: 11. This CDR3 is built from 20 residues. The CDR3 DNA reads as TGTGCCAGTAGTCCCGGACTAGCGGGGGGGCTCCAGCGCTCCTACAATGAGCAGTTCTTC. It codes for CASSPGLAGGLQRSYNEQFF.

The rearrangement links TRBV5-1 to TRBJ2-7; D perhaps matches TRBD1 (6 bases). CDR1 SGHRS and CDR2 YFSETQ come from the germline V gene. V was trimmed by 0 bases and J by 0 bases, leaving 10 bases between them. The CDR3 spans 15 residues. The CDR3: CASSLAGQSSYEQYF. CDR3 sequence (DNA): TGCGCCAGCAGCTTGGCCGGACAGAGCTCCTACGAGCAGTACTTC.

The chain carries TRBV3-1 (or the pseudogene TRBV3-2) and TRBJ1-5; D ambiguous. Germline V CDR1 and CDR2: LGHDT, YNNKEL (reference sequence). V lost 5 bases, J lost 7 bases, and 12 bases lay in between. CDR3 length: 13 residues. CDR3 protein: CASSYGPQQPQHF. The DNA of the CDR3 is TGTGCCAGCAGCTACGGTCCACAGCAGCCCCAGCATTTT.

The chain combines TRBV11-2 with TRBJ2-3, with 7 bases that match TRBD1. The CDR3 is 18 amino acids. Looked up from germline, CDR1 is SGHAT and CDR2 is FQNNGV. V gave up 4 bases and J gave up 0 bases; unmatched junction bases: 13. The CDR3 here is CASSSRRYRGQSTDTQYF. DNA of the CDR3: TGTGCCAGCAGCTCCCGACGTTATAGGGGGCAGAGCACAGATACGCAGTATTTT.

This rearrangement joins TRBV10-2 to TRBJ1-1; TRBD1 matches 8 bases. The CDR3 is 13 amino acids. The germline V gene encodes CDR1 WSHSY and CDR2 SAAADI. The V gene end was trimmed by 2 bases and the J gene end by 4 bases; junction bases not matched to a gene: 0. The CDR3 is CASSEGTGTEAFF. As DNA, the CDR3 is TGCGCCAGCAGTGAGGGGACAGGCACTGAAGCTTTCTTT.

This clone was seen only once. The CDR3 bases are TGTGCCAGCAGCCCGGGACTAGCGGGTGAGCAGTACTTC. This codes for CASSPGLAGEQYF. V and J are TRBV6-2 or TRBV6-3 and TRBJ2-7; TRBD2 agrees at 12 bases. V shed 6 bases, J shed 7 bases, and the junction held 4 bases outside the gene matches. This CDR3 spans 13 amino acids. From germline, CDR1 is MNHEY and CDR2 SVGEGT.

The chain uses TRBV30 and TRBJ1-6; D is uncertain. V dropped 1 base and J dropped 7 bases, with 11 bases sitting between them. Germline CDR1 GTSNPN, CDR2 SVGIG (reference sequence). The CDR3 runs to 14 residues. CDR3 sequence reads: CAWSAGGQNSPLHF. For the CDR3, the DNA is TGTGCCTGGAGTGCGGGAGGCCAGAATTCACCCCTCCACTTT.

This clone was seen only once. The genes are TRBV9 and TRBJ2-5; D uncertain. The germline V gene has CDR1 SGDLS and CDR2 YYNGEE. Trimming left V 0 bases short and J 0 bases short, with 9 bases between. There are 15 residues in the CDR3. The chain's CDR3 is CASSVGQTDQETQYF. The CDR3 DNA reads TGTGCCAGCAGCGTAGGTCAAACAGACCAAGAGACCCAGTACTTC.

J is TRBJ2-7 and V is TRBV11-2; possibly TRBD1 for D (6 bases). The V gene lost 6 bases and the J gene lost 7 bases, with 16 bases spanning the gap. The germline gives CDR1 SGHAT, CDR2 FQNNGV. This CDR3 comprises 13 residues. CDR3 amino acids: CASRGAAGREQYF. For the CDR3, the DNA is TGTGCCAGCAGGGGGGCGGCAGGGCGGGAGCAGTACTTC.

This chain links TRBV19 with TRBJ2-1, with D perhaps TRBD2 (6 bases). Trimming left V 6 bases short and J 5 bases short, with 14 bases between. The CDR3 covers 14 residues. The V gene's germline CDR1 is LNHDA and CDR2 SQIVND (reference sequence). The CDR3 bases are TGTGCCAGTAGAAAAGCTCTAGCGAACAATGAGCAGTTCTTC. Translated, it gives CASRKALANNEQFF. Together with reference TRBV19 and TRBJ2-1, the CDR3 gives the full variable domain: DGGITQSPKYLFRKEGQNVTLSCEQNLNHDAMYWYRQDPGQGLRLIYYSQIVNDFQKGDIAEGYSVSREKKESFPLTVTSAQKNPTAFYLCASRKALANNEQFFGPGTRLTVL.